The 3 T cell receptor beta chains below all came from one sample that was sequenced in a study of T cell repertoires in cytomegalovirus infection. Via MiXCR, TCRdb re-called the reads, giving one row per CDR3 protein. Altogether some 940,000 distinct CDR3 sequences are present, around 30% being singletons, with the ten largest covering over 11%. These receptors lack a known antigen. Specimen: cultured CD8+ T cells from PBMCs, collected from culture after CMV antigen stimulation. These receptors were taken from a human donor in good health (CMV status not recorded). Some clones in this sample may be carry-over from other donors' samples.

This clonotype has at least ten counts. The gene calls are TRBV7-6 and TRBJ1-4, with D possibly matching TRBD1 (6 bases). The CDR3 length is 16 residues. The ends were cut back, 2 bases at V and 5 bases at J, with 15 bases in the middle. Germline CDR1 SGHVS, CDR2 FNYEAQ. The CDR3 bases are TGTGCCAGCAGCTTAAAGTCCCAGGGGAGGAATGAAAAACTGTTTTTT. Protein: CASSLKSQGRNEKLFF.

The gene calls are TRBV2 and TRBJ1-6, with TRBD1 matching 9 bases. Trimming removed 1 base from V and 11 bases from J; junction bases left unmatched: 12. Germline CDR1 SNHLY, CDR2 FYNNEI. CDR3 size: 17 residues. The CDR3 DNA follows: TGTGCCAGCAGTGAAGTTTTGGGACAGGGAAGCAGGGCACCCCTCCACTTT. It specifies CASSEVLGQGSRAPLHF.

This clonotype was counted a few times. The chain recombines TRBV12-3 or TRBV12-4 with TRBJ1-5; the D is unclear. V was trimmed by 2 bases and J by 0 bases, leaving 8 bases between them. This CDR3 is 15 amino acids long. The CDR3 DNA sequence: TGTGCCAGCAGTTTAATGGGGAATAGCAATCAGCCCCAGCATTTT. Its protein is CASSLMGNSNQPQHF.